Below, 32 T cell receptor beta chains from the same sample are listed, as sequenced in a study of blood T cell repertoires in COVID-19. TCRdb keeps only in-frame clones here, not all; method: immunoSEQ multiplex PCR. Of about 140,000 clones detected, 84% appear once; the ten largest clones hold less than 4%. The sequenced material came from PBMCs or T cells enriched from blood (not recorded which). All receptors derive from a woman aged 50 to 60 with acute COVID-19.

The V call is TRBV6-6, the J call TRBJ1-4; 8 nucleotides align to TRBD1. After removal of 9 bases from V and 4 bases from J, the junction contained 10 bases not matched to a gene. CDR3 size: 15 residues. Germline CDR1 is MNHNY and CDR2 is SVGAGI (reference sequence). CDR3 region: CASGEGQGLNEKLFF. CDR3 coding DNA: TGTGCCAGTGGAGAAGGACAGGGCCTTAATGAAAAACTGTTTTTT.

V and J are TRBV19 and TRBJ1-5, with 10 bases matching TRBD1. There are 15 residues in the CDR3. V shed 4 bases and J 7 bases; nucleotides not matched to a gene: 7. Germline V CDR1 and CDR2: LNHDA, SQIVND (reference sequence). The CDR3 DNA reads TGTGCCAGTAGTACCTGGGACAGGGGTCGCCAGCCCCAGCATTTT. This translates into CASSTWDRGRQPQHF. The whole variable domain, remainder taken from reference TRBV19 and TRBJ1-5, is DGGITQSPKYLFRKEGQNVTLSCEQNLNHDAMYWYRQDPGQGLRLIYYSQIVNDFQKGDIAEGYSVSREKKESFPLTVTSAQKNPTAFYLCASSTWDRGRQPQHFGDGTRLSIL.

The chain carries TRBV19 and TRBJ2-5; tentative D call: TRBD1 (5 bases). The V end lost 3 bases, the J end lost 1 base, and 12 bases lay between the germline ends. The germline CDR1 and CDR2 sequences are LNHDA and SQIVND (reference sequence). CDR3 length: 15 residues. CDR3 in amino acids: CASSISQVLQETQYF. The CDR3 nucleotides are TGTGCCAGTAGTATCTCACAGGTACTCCAAGAGACCCAGTACTTC.

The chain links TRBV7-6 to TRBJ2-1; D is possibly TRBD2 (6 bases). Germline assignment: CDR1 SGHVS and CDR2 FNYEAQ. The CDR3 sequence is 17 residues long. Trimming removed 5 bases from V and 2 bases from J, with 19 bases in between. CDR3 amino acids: CASSRNDGTYTYNEQFF. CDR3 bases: TGTGCCAGCAGCCGCAACGACGGGACTTATACCTACAATGAGCAGTTCTTC. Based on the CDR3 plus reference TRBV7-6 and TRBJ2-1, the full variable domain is GAGVSQSPRYKVTKRGQDVALRCDPISGHVSLYWYRQALGQGPEFLTYFNYEAQQDKSGLPNDRFSAERPEGSISTLTIQRTEQRDSAMYRCASSRNDGTYTYNEQFFGPGTRLTVL.

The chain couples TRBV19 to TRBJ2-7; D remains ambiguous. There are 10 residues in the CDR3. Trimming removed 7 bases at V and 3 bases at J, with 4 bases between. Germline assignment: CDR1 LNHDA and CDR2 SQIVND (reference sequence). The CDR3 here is CASNGYEQYF. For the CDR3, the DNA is TGTGCCAGTAACGGCTACGAGCAGTACTTC.

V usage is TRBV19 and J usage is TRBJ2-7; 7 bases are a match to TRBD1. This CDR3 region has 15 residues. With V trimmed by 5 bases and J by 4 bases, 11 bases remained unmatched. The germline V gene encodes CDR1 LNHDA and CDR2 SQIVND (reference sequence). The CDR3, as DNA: TGTGCCAGTAGTCAAGGGGCCGACAGGGCATACGAGCAGTACTTC. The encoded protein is CASSQGADRAYEQYF.

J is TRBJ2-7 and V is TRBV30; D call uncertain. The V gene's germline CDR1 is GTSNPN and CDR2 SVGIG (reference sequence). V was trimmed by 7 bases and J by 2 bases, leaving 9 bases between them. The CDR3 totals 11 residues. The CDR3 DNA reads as TGTGCCTTAACGGTAACCTACGAGCAGTACTTC. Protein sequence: CALTVTYEQYF.

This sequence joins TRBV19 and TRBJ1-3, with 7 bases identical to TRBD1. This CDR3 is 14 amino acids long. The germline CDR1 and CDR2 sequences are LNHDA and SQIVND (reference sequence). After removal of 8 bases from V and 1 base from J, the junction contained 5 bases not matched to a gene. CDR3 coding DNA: TGTGCCAGTGGACAGGCGTCGTCTGGAAACACCATATATTTT. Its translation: CASGQASSGNTIYF. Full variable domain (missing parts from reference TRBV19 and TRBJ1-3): DGGITQSPKYLFRKEGQNVTLSCEQNLNHDAMYWYRQDPGQGLRLIYYSQIVNDFQKGDIAEGYSVSREKKESFPLTVTSAQKNPTAFYLCASGQASSGNTIYFGEGSWLTVV.

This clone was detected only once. CDR3 nucleotide sequence: TGTGCCAGCAGCCCTAGAAGCGGTGGGGATGGCTACACCTTC. Its protein is CASSPRSGGDGYTF. V is TRBV2 and J is TRBJ1-2; D gene ambiguous. V shed 6 bases and J shed 6 bases, with 17 bases lying between them. CDR1 is SNHLY, CDR2 FYNNEI, per germline. The CDR3 runs 14 residues.

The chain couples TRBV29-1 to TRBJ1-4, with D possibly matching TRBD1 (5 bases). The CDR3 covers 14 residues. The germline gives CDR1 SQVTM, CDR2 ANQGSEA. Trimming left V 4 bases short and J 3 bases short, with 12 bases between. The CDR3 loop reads CSVGQTSANEKLFF. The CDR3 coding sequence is TGCAGCGTTGGACAGACGTCGGCTAATGAAAAACTGTTTTTT.

CDR3 nucleotide sequence: TGTGCCAGCAGCCCGCAGGCGAGTACGCAGTATTTT. Residues: CASSPQASTQYF. This sequence joins TRBV12-3 or TRBV12-4 and TRBJ2-3, with D unclear. The V end was cut by 6 bases, the J end by 8 bases, with 12 bases between. The CDR3 totals 12 residues.

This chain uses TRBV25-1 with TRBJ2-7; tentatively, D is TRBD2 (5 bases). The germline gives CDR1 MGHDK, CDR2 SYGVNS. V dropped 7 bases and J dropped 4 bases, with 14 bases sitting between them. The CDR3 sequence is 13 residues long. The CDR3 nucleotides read TGTGCCAGCACCTCTGACCCGGGGTACGAGCAGTACTTC. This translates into CASTSDPGYEQYF.

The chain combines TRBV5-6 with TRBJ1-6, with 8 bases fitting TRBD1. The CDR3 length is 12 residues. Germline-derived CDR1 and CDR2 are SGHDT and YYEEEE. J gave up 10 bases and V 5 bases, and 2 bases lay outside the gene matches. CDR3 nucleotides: TGTGCCAGCAGAGCAGGGGGCTCACCCCTCCACTTT. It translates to CASRAGGSPLHF.

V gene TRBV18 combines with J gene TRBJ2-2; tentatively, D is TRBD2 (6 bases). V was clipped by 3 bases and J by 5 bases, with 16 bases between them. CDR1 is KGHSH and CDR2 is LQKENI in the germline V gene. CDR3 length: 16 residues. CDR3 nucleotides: TGTGCCAGCTCACCCGCCGCGGGAACCCGAACCGGGGAGCTGTTTTTT. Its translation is CASSPAAGTRTGELFF.

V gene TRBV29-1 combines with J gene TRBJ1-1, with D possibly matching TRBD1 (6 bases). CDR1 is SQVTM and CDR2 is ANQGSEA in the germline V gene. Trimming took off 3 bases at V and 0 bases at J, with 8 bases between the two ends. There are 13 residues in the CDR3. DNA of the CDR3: TGCAGCGTTGAGGACAGCTTGAACACTGAAGCTTTCTTT. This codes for CSVEDSLNTEAFF.

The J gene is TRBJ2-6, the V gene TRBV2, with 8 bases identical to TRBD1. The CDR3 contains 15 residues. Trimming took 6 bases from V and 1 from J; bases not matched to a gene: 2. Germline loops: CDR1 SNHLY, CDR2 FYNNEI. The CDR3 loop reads CASRNRGSGANVLTF. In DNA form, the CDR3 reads TGTGCCAGCAGAAACAGGGGGTCTGGGGCCAACGTCCTGACTTTC.

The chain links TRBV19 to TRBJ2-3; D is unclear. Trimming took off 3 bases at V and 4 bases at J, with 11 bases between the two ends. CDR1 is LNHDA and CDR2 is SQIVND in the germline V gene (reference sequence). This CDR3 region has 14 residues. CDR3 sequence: CASSIESVADTQYF. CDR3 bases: TGTGCCAGTAGTATCGAGTCGGTTGCAGATACGCAGTATTTT.

CDR3 residues: CASLGTGVEAFF. In DNA, the CDR3 is TGTGCCAGCCTTGGGACAGGGGTTGAAGCTTTCTTT. The rearrangement joins TRBV12-3 or TRBV12-4 to TRBJ1-1, with TRBD1 identical over 10 bases. The CDR3 extends over 12 amino acids. V lost 8 bases and J lost 7; bases outside the gene matches: 4.

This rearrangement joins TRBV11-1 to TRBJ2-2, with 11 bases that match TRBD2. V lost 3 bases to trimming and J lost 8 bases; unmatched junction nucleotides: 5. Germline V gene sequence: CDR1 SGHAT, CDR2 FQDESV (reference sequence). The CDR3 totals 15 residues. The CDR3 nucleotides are TGTGCCAGCAGCTTGACTAGCGGGATAAATGGGGAGCTGTTTTTT. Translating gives CASSLTSGINGELFF.

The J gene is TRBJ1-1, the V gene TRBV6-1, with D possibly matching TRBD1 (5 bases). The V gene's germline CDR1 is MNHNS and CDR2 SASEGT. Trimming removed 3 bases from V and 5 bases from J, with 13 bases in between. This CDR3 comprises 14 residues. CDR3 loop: CASSDASGVTEAFF. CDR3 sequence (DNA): TGTGCCAGCAGTGACGCGTCGGGGGTAACTGAAGCTTTCTTT.

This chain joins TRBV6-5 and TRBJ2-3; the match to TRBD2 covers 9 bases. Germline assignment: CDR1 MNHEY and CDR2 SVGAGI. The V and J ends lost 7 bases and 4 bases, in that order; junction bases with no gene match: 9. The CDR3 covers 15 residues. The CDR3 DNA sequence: TGTGCCAGCAACCCTATAGCGGGAGAGGCAGATACGCAGTATTTT. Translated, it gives CASNPIAGEADTQYF.

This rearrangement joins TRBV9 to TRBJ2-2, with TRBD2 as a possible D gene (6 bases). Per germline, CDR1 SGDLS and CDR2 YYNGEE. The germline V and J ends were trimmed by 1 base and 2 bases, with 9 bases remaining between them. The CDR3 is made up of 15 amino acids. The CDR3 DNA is TGTGCCAGCAGCGTATACGGGAGCAACACCGGGGAGCTGTTTTTT. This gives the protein CASSVYGSNTGELFF.

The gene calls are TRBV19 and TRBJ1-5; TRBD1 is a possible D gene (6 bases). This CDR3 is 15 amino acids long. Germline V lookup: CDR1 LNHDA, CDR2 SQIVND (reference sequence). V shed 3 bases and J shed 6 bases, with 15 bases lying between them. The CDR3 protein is CASSILTRGSQPQHF. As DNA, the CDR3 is TGTGCCAGTAGTATTCTCACCAGGGGTTCTCAGCCCCAGCATTTT.

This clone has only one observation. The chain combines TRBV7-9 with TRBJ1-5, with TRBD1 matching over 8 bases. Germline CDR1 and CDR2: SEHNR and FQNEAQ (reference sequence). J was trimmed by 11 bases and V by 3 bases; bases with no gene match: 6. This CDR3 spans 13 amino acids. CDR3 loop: CASSLDRAEAQHF. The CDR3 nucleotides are TGTGCCAGCAGCTTGGACAGGGCTGAGGCCCAGCATTTT.

The DNA of the CDR3 is TGTGCCAGCAGCTCGTCGACAGGGGGCTCCTACGAGCAGTACTTC. Translating gives CASSSSTGGSYEQYF. The V gene is TRBV7-2, the J gene TRBJ2-7, with TRBD1 matching over 9 bases. J lost 0 bases, V lost 4 bases, and 4 bases had no gene match. The CDR3 contains 15 residues. The germline CDR1 and CDR2 sequences are SGHTA and FQGNSA.

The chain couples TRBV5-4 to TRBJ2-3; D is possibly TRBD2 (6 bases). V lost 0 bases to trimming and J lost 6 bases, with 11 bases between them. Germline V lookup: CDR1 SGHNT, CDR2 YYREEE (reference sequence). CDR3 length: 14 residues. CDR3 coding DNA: TGTGCCAGCAGCTTGGAGGGAGGTGGGGATACGCAGTATTTT. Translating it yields CASSLEGGGDTQYF.

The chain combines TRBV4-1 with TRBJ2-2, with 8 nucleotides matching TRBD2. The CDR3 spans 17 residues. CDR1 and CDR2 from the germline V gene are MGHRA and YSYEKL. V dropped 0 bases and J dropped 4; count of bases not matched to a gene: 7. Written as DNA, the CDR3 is TGCGCCAGCAGCCAAGATTCGGGGGGGTCGGGCACCGGGGAGCTGTTTTTT. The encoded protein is CASSQDSGGSGTGELFF.

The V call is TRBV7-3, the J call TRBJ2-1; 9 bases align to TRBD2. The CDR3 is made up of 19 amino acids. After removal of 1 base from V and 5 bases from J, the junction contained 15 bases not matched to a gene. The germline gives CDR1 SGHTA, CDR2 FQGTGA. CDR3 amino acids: CASSLRASGTVGGNNEQFF. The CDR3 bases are TGTGCCAGCAGCTTAAGGGCTAGCGGGACCGTCGGGGGTAACAATGAGCAGTTCTTC.

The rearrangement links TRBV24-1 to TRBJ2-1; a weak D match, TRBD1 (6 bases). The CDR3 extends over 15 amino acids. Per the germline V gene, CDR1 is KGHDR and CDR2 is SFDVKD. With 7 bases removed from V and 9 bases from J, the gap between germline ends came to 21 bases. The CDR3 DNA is TGTGCCACCAGCACAAACCGGGTGGGGGCAGGTGAGCAGTTCTTC. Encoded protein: CATSTNRVGAGEQFF.

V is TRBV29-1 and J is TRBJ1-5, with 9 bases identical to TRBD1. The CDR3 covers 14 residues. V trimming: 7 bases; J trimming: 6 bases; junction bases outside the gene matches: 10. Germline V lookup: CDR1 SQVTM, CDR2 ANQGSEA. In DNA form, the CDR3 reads TGCAGCGGGGCCCAGGACAGGGGCATTCAGCCCCAGCATTTT. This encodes CSGAQDRGIQPQHF.

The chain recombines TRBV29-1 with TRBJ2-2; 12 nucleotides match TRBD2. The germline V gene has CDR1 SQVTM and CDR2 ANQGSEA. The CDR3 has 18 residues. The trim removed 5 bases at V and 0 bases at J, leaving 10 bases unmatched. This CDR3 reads CSVPDPGLAGSNTGELFF. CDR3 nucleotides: TGCAGCGTTCCCGACCCGGGACTAGCGGGTTCGAACACCGGGGAGCTGTTTTTT.

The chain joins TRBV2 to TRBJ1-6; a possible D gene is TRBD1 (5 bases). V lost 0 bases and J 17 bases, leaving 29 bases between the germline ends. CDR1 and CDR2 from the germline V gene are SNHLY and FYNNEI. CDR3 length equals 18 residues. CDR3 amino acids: CASSEAPVYSVAPDRIHF. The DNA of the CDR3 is TGTGCCAGCAGTGAAGCGCCCGTTTATTCCGTCGCGCCCGACAGAATCCACTTT.